Below, 23 T cell receptor beta chains from the same sample are listed, as sequenced in a study of blood T cell repertoires in COVID-19. Sequencing was performed with immunoSEQ multiplex PCR; in TCRdb, only in-frame clones are kept and a portion is missing. The table has 25,000 to 35,000 clones, more than 60% seen once. Sample: peripheral blood. Receptor source: a woman in her seventies with active or convalescent COVID-19.

The chain combines TRBV7-9 with TRBJ1-2; D call uncertain. Germline CDR1 and CDR2: SEHNR and FQNEAQ (reference sequence). CDR3 size: 15 residues. V shed 5 bases and J shed 7 bases, with 20 bases lying between them. The DNA for the CDR3 is TGTGCCAGCAGCGGTTGGTGGTCACGATCAGGTGGCTACACCTTC. Its protein is CASSGWWSRSGGYTF.

The genes are TRBV19 and TRBJ1-1, with 7 bases aligning to TRBD1. J was trimmed by 0 bases and V by 3 bases; bases with no gene match: 10. The germline V gene encodes CDR1 LNHDA and CDR2 SQIVND (reference sequence). CDR3 length: 17 residues. CDR3 DNA: TGTGCCAGTAGTATGAGAAGGGGGCAGAAGGTGAACACTGAAGCTTTCTTT. Amino acids: CASSMRRGQKVNTEAFF.

This clone was seen only a few times. This sequence joins TRBV29-1 and TRBJ1-1; 7 nucleotides agree with TRBD1. Germline V gene data show CDR1 as SQVTM and CDR2 as ANQGSEA. The CDR3 totals 13 residues. Germline trimming cut 7 bases from V and 4 bases from J; bases unmatched to any gene: 9. CDR3 residues: CSGRQGIGTEAFF. The CDR3, as DNA: TGCAGCGGACGACAGGGCATCGGCACTGAAGCTTTCTTT.

V is TRBV18 and J is TRBJ1-1; 8 nucleotides align to TRBD1. Trimming took 3 bases from V and 2 from J; bases not matched to a gene: 5. The CDR3 runs to 15 residues. Germline V gene data show CDR1 as KGHSH and CDR2 as LQKENI. The chain's CDR3 is CASSPLGQANTEAFF. The CDR3 region has the DNA TGTGCCAGCTCACCCCTGGGACAGGCTAACACTGAAGCTTTCTTT.

The gene calls are TRBV28 and TRBJ1-5, with 8 bases matching TRBD1. V dropped 2 bases and J dropped 7; count of bases not matched to a gene: 7. This CDR3 is built from 15 residues. Germline lookup yields CDR1 MDHEN and CDR2 SYDVKM. The CDR3 is CASSLGSGGRQPQHF. CDR3 bases: TGTGCCAGCAGTTTAGGGTCAGGGGGCCGACAGCCCCAGCATTTT.

V and J are TRBV6-5 and TRBJ1-5; D is possibly TRBD1 (5 bases). The CDR3 spans 15 residues. V lost 2 bases and J 3 bases, leaving 11 bases between the germline ends. CDR1 is MNHEY, CDR2 SVGAGI, per germline. The CDR3 DNA follows: TGTGCCAGCAGTTACGGGGCAGGTTACAATCAGCCCCAGCATTTT. This gives the protein CASSYGAGYNQPQHF.

The CDR3 sequence is CASSAPGPLAHEQYF. The CDR3, as DNA: TGTGCCAGCAGCGCCCCCGGACCCCTAGCTCACGAGCAGTACTTC. The chain combines TRBV9 with TRBJ2-7; tentatively, D is TRBD2 (5 bases). CDR3 length: 15 residues. V dropped 3 bases and J dropped 5 bases, with 18 bases sitting between them. Germline CDR1 SGDLS, CDR2 YYNGEE.

The chain couples TRBV19 to TRBJ1-1; D perhaps matches TRBD1 (6 bases). The CDR3 has 14 amino acids. Trimming shortened V by 9 bases and J by 4 bases, and 18 bases separated the two germline ends. Germline assignment: CDR1 LNHDA and CDR2 SQIVND (reference sequence). The DNA for the CDR3 is TGTGCCAGCACCTCGGGGGGCGCCGGCACTGAAGCTTTCTTT. This translates into CASTSGGAGTEAFF.

The rearrangement links TRBV28 to TRBJ1-2, with D possibly being TRBD1 (5 bases). The CDR3 runs to 13 residues. Looked up from germline, CDR1 is MDHEN and CDR2 is SYDVKM. Deletions cut 7 bases from V and 2 bases from J, with 11 bases between. The CDR3 here is CASKTGGNYGYTF. DNA of the CDR3: TGTGCCAGCAAAACGGGGGGGAACTATGGCTACACCTTC.

The chain is built from TRBV11-2 and TRBJ2-3, with D perhaps matching TRBD2 (5 bases). Germline CDR1 is SGHAT and CDR2 is FQNNGV. V lost 6 bases and J 4 bases, leaving 5 bases between the germline ends. The CDR3 is 11 residues long. CDR3 coding DNA: TGTGCCAGCAGGAGGGCAGATACGCAGTATTTT. This gives the protein CASRRADTQYF.

The chain joins TRBV7-9 to TRBJ1-4, with no clear D. In germline, CDR1 is SEHNR, CDR2 FQNEAQ (reference sequence). The CDR3 runs 14 residues. The germline V and J ends were trimmed by 0 bases and 5 bases, with 7 bases remaining between them. The CDR3 spells CASSLASQNEKLFF. Here the CDR3 DNA reads TGTGCCAGCAGCTTAGCCTCACAGAATGAAAAACTGTTTTTT.

The gene calls are TRBV6-5 and TRBJ1-3; the match to TRBD1 covers 8 bases. After removal of 6 bases from V and 3 bases from J, the junction contained 7 bases not matched to a gene. The CDR3 length is 15 residues. Germline loops: CDR1 MNHEY, CDR2 SVGAGI. The CDR3 DNA sequence: TGTGCCAGCAGGGGAGCAGGGGGCTTTGGAAACACCATATATTTT. This gives the protein CASRGAGGFGNTIYF.

The chain carries TRBV23-1 and TRBJ1-5; D remains unclear. TRBV23-1 is labeled an ORF, and its function is uncertain. The germline V and J ends were trimmed by 0 bases and 2 bases, with 11 bases remaining between them. CDR3 length: 16 residues. The CDR3 sequence is CASSQSKAEGNQPQHF. CDR3 sequence (DNA): TGCGCCAGCAGTCAATCGAAGGCGGAGGGCAATCAGCCCCAGCATTTT.

The chain links TRBV6-2 or TRBV6-3 to TRBJ1-1; TRBD1 is a possible D gene (5 bases). The germline V gene has CDR1 MNHEY and CDR2 SVGEGT. This CDR3 contains 17 residues. Trimming took off 6 bases at V and 3 bases at J, with 23 bases between the two ends. CDR3 DNA sequence: TGTGCCAGCAGCCTGACCGACAGTCCCACGGTTTACACTGAAGCTTTCTTT. It is translated as CASSLTDSPTVYTEAFF.

This rearrangement joins TRBV7-2 to TRBJ1-2; 8 nucleotides line up with TRBD1. The ends lost 5 bases at V and 8 bases at J; junction bases unmatched: 13. Germline loops: CDR1 SGHTA, CDR2 FQGNSA. This CDR3 is 15 amino acids long. CDR3 loop: CASSPSRDRLDGYTF. In DNA form, the CDR3 reads TGTGCCAGCAGCCCTAGCCGGGACAGGCTGGACGGCTACACCTTC.

The CDR3 DNA is TGTGCCAGCAGTCTTCACCGGGGCGGGAGGGTCCCTTTCCGGGAGCTGTTTTTT. Protein sequence: CASSLHRGGRVPFRELFF. The chain joins TRBV6-2 or TRBV6-3 to TRBJ2-2; TRBD2 aligns across 9 bases. V shed 5 bases, J shed 9 bases, and the junction held 19 bases outside the gene matches. This CDR3 has 18 residues. Per the germline V gene, CDR1 is MNHEY and CDR2 is SVGEGT.

A few counts support this clone. CDR3 DNA: TGTGCCAGCTCACCTCTCTTGATGGGACACGGAAACACCATATATTTT. Its translation: CASSPLLMGHGNTIYF. The J gene is TRBJ1-3, the V gene TRBV18; maybe TRBD1 (6 bases). Trimming pared 3 bases from V and 4 bases from J, leaving 16 bases between. The CDR3 totals 16 residues. Germline values: CDR1 KGHSH, CDR2 LQKENI.

V usage is TRBV3-1 (or the pseudogene TRBV3-2) and J usage is TRBJ2-7, with D possibly TRBD1 on 6 matching bases. The CDR3 has 16 amino acids. The V gene lost 0 bases and the J gene lost 2 bases, with 14 bases spanning the gap. CDR1 is LGHDT, CDR2 YNNKEL, per germline (reference sequence). The DNA of the CDR3 is TGTGCCAGCAGCCAAGATGGGGGCCGCAGTCCCTACGAGCAGTACTTC. Translating gives CASSQDGGRSPYEQYF.

This chain uses TRBV6-2 or TRBV6-3 with TRBJ1-1; D is unclear. Germline V gene data show CDR1 as MNHEY and CDR2 as SVGEGT. There are 13 residues in the CDR3. The germline V and J ends were trimmed by 2 bases and 9 bases, with 13 bases remaining between them. The CDR3 loop is CASSYREGYQAFF. CDR3 coding DNA: TGTGCCAGCAGTTACCGAGAGGGATATCAAGCTTTCTTT.

The chain uses TRBV20-1 and TRBJ2-1, with 10 bases lining up with TRBD2. Germline CDR1 is DFQATT and CDR2 is SNEGSKA (reference sequence). The junction had 10 bases not matched to a gene; V was cut back by 3 bases and J by 5 bases. The CDR3 is 16 residues long. CDR3 DNA sequence: TGCAGTGCTAGTCCGCTAGCGGGAGACCGCAACAATGAGCAGTTCTTC. It yields the protein CSASPLAGDRNNEQFF.

The chain couples TRBV5-1 to TRBJ2-3; maybe TRBD1 (6 bases). The CDR3 is 16 residues long. Trimming pared 2 bases from V and 0 bases from J, leaving 13 bases between. Germline assignment: CDR1 SGHRS and CDR2 YFSETQ. CDR3 amino acids: CASSFRQEASTDTQYF. The CDR3 DNA reads as TGCGCCAGCAGCTTCAGACAGGAAGCTAGCACAGATACGCAGTATTTT.

The rearrangement uses TRBV5-5 and TRBJ1-3, with D maybe TRBD1 (6 bases). The germline CDR1 and CDR2 sequences are SGHKS and YYEKEE (reference sequence). The CDR3 loop spans 14 amino acids. The V end lost 6 bases, the J end lost 2 bases, and 12 bases lay between the germline ends. CDR3 sequence: CASTVQGPGNTIYF. The CDR3 DNA is TGTGCCAGCACCGTACAGGGTCCTGGAAACACCATATATTTT. Supplemented by reference TRBV5-5 and TRBJ1-3, the full variable domain reads DAGVTQSPTHLIKTRGQQVTLRCSPISGHKSVSWYQQVLGQGPQFIFQYYEKEERGRGNFPDRFSARQFPNYSSELNVNALLLGDSALYLCASTVQGPGNTIYFGEGSWLTVV.

V gene TRBV5-5 combines with J gene TRBJ1-6; 8 bases line up with TRBD1. This CDR3 contains 15 residues. CDR1 SGHKS and CDR2 YYEKEE come from the germline V gene (reference sequence). With V trimmed by 3 bases and J by 6 bases, 5 bases remained unmatched. CDR3 in DNA: TGTGCCAGCAGCTCCGGACAGGGCCTTAATTCACCCCTCCACTTT. It translates to CASSSGQGLNSPLHF.